The present T cell receptor beta chain was sequenced within a study of blood T cell repertoires in COVID-19. Germline V CDR1 and CDR2: MNHEY, SVGEGT. The CDR3 spans 15 residues. V was cut by 2 bases and J by 0 bases, with 11 bases left in between. Sequencing used immunoSEQ multiplex PCR; TCRdb keeps in-frame clones, though not all of them. The sample records some 150,000 clones, approximately 88% being singletons. The receptor was derived from a woman in her twenties or thirties with acute COVID-19. This chain uses TRBV6-2 or TRBV6-3 with TRBJ2-7, with D tentatively TRBD2 (5 bases). Sequences were obtained from PBMCs or T cells enriched from blood (not recorded which). The DNA of the CDR3 is TGTGCCAGCAGTTACGAGGGCCCCAGCTCCTACGAGCAGTACTTC. This encodes CASSYEGPSSYEQYF.